The clone carrying this TCR beta chain appeared a few times. These data come from a study of blood T cell repertoires in COVID-19. Study-wide background: Researchers got acute and convalescent COVID-19 samples from the United States, Italy and Spain.

In the original workflow: By means of reference gene primer amplification, nucleated cell counts were estimated. The assay was immunoSEQ multiplex PCR, and TCRdb's table has in-frame clones only and misses some. The V and J calls and the clone size are those of that table, but D and trimming were determined from the DNA. The sample has roughly 250,000 clones, approximately 86% seen once; the top ten hold more than 5.5%. This CDR3 spans 14 amino acids. Trimming took 2 bases from V and 3 from J, leaving 11 bases between them. Germline V gene lookup returns CDR1 SGHNT and CDR2 YYREEE (reference sequence).

The sample comprised peripheral blood. The receptor's source is a human donor in a cohort sampled during active COVID-19. This chain uses TRBV5-4 with TRBJ1-1; D gene unclear. For the CDR3, the DNA is TGTGCCAGCAGCTTTGAGGGCCCTCACACTGAAGCTTTCTTT. It encodes CASSFEGPHTEAFF.